This TCR beta chain was sequenced during a study of high-grade serous ovarian cancer treatment subgroups. Overall study: Samples averaged approximately 15,000 reads and 7,500 or so unique TCR beta rearrangements.

This table comes from immunoSEQ multiplex PCR, and its TCRdb copy is limited to in-frame clones, with some not included. The profile covers some 33,000 clones, with around three quarters appearing a single time and roughly 3% taken by the ten largest. Study-level points and caveats: Without spatial data, bulk sequencing limits insight into HGSC tumor diversity. Repertoire similarity ranged about 0.1 to 0.85 between tumors of one patient. Higher neoantigen levels went with greater TCR clonal relatedness.

This clone was seen only once. Its antigen is currently unknown. This CDR3 is built from 15 residues. Germline CDR1 is SGHAT and CDR2 is FQNNGV. Between the trimmed V and J ends, which lost 8 bases and 2 bases, there was a span of 16 bases. Tumor samples were obtained before definitive surgery or chemotherapy. The rearrangement uses TRBV11-2 and TRBJ1-5; D gene ambiguous. The clonotype originates from a human donor with high-grade serous ovarian cancer. Sequenced sample: tumor tissue. The CDR3 loop reads CASALQAARNQPQHF. The CDR3 DNA reads TGTGCCAGCGCCCTTCAGGCAGCACGCAATCAGCCCCAGCATTTT.